Below, 27 T cell receptor beta chains from the same sample are listed, as sequenced in a study of CD8 T cells in Susac syndrome. When the RNA was reverse transcribed, random hexamers were used with an input of about 0.5 to 1 ug. Using its own MiXCR run on the immunoSEQ multiplex PCR reads, TCRdb lists one record per CDR3 protein. The sample includes approximately 150,000 distinct CDR3 sequences, approximately 94% of them seen just once. Sequencing was carried out using CD4+ T cells from PBMCs. The source of these receptors is a human donor in good health.

This clonotype was found a few times. The chain joins TRBV28 to TRBJ2-7, with a tentative D call TRBD1 (6 bases). There are 13 residues in the CDR3. Germline V lookup: CDR1 MDHEN, CDR2 SYDVKM. Trimming stripped 7 bases from V and 3 bases from J, with 13 bases between. The CDR3 sequence is CASKQGRRYEQYF. The CDR3 DNA is TGTGCCAGCAAACAGGGACGGCGCTACGAGCAGTACTTC.

The chain is built from TRBV30 and TRBJ1-2; no firm D call. This CDR3 is built from 14 residues. Germline-derived CDR1 and CDR2 are GTSNPN and SVGIG (reference sequence). V dropped 1 base and J dropped 0 bases, with 9 bases sitting between them. Written as DNA, the CDR3 is TGTGCCTGGAGTGGCCCCCCGGCTAACTATGGCTACACCTTC. Protein: CAWSGPPANYGYTF. Complete variable domain (other parts from reference TRBV30 and TRBJ1-2): SQTIHQWPATLVQPVGSPLSLECTVEGTSNPNLYWYRQAAGRGLQLLFYSVGIGQISSEVPQNLSASRPQDRQFILSSKKLLLSDSGFYLCAWSGPPANYGYTFGSGTRLTVV.

This chain connects TRBV29-1 to TRBJ2-1; maybe TRBD1 (5 bases). Germline CDR1 is SQVTM and CDR2 is ANQGSEA. There are 14 residues in the CDR3. The V gene lost 4 bases and the J gene lost 0 bases, with 10 bases spanning the gap. The CDR3 nucleotides read TGCAGCGTTGCGACAGCGACCTCCTACAATGAGCAGTTCTTC. Translation: CSVATATSYNEQFF.

The chain employs TRBV5-4 and TRBJ2-7, with a possible D match to TRBD2 (7 bases). The CDR3 loop spans 14 amino acids. Germline loops: CDR1 SGHNT, CDR2 YYREEE (reference sequence). With 4 bases removed from V and 6 bases from J, the gap between germline ends came to 17 bases. In DNA form, the CDR3 reads TGTGCCAGCAGCACGGGGGGCCGCCGGGGCGAGCAGTACTTC. Protein sequence: CASSTGGRRGEQYF.

A single count supports this clonotype. This rearrangement joins TRBV14 to TRBJ2-3; weak D call: TRBD2 (6 bases). The CDR3 has 14 amino acids. Trimming pared 2 bases from V and 6 bases from J, leaving 12 bases between. Germline CDR1 and CDR2: SGHDN and FVKESK. CDR3 coding DNA: TGTGCCAGCAGCCAATGGAGGGTCTCGGATACGCAGTATTTT. Translating gives CASSQWRVSDTQYF.

The chain has TRBV20-1 and TRBJ2-1, with TRBD2 identical over 7 bases. There are 13 residues in the CDR3. J lost 7 bases, V lost 5 bases, and 8 bases had no gene match. Germline V gene sequence: CDR1 DFQATT, CDR2 SNEGSKA (reference sequence). This chain's CDR3 is CSAQSGTFNEQFF. The CDR3 DNA reads as TGCAGTGCTCAAAGCGGGACGTTTAATGAGCAGTTCTTC.

The V and J genes are TRBV7-2 and TRBJ1-2; D not resolved. The CDR3 is 12 amino acids. Germline-derived CDR1 and CDR2 are SGHTA and FQGNSA. Trimming took 2 bases from V and 11 from J, leaving 12 bases between them. The CDR3 loop is CASSLSTTWYTF. The CDR3 nucleotides are TGTGCCAGCAGCTTATCGACGACCTGGTACACCTTC.

The chain uses TRBV5-1 and TRBJ2-2; D unresolved. The CDR3 sequence is 15 residues long. With 2 bases removed from V and 0 bases from J, the gap between germline ends came to 8 bases. CDR1 and CDR2 from the germline V gene are SGHRS and YFSETQ. In nucleotides, the CDR3 is TGCGCCAGCAGCTTTTCGACGGCGAACACCGGGGAGCTGTTTTTT. Translating gives CASSFSTANTGELFF.

The chain recombines TRBV3-1 with TRBJ2-2, with 7 bases fitting TRBD2. The CDR3 runs to 15 residues. V lost 6 bases and J lost 2; bases outside the gene matches: 6. The germline V gene has CDR1 LGHDT and CDR2 YNNKEL (reference sequence). The CDR3 DNA reads TGTGCCAGCAGTCTTCGGGAGGTTAACACCGGGGAGCTGTTTTTT. It encodes CASSLREVNTGELFF.

The chain uses TRBV4-2 and TRBJ2-1; D possibly corresponds to TRBD2 (5 bases). Looked up from germline, CDR1 is LGHNA and CDR2 is YNFKEQ. The V and J ends lost 4 bases and 7 bases respectively, with 14 bases between them. The CDR3 covers 14 residues. The CDR3 nucleotides are TGTGCCAGCAGCCCTCTGTTGGCGGGTAATGAGCAGTTCTTC. This gives the protein CASSPLLAGNEQFF.

The genes are TRBV6-1 and TRBJ2-7; D not resolved. The CDR3 is 11 amino acids. V was trimmed by 4 bases and J by 3 bases, leaving 4 bases between them. Germline CDR1 is MNHNS and CDR2 is SASEGT. The CDR3 nucleotides are TGTGCCAGCAGTGGCCACTACGAGCAGTACTTC. Protein: CASSGHYEQYF.

The chain employs TRBV15 and TRBJ2-7; D is unresolved. Trimming removed 1 base from V and 3 bases from J, with 13 bases in between. Germline V gene sequence: CDR1 LNHNV, CDR2 YYDKDF (reference sequence). CDR3 length equals 15 residues. The CDR3 nucleotides read TGTGCCACCAGCAGAGCAGCTAAAGGGATCTACGAGCAGTACTTC. It codes for CATSRAAKGIYEQYF.

This CDR3 is CASSTRGNQPQHF. The CDR3 DNA reads as TGTGCCAGTAGTACAAGGGGCAATCAGCCCCAGCATTTT. The gene calls are TRBV19 and TRBJ1-5; D is unclear. The CDR3 totals 13 residues. V was trimmed by 4 bases and J by 2 bases, leaving 6 bases between them. Germline V lookup: CDR1 LNHDA, CDR2 SQIVND (reference sequence). Complete variable domain (other parts from reference TRBV19 and TRBJ1-5): DGGITQSPKYLFRKEGQNVTLSCEQNLNHDAMYWYRQDPGQGLRLIYYSQIVNDFQKGDIAEGYSVSREKKESFPLTVTSAQKNPTAFYLCASSTRGNQPQHFGDGTRLSIL.

This clonotype was recorded a few times. The chain combines TRBV14 with TRBJ2-5; D not resolved. Trimming removed 0 bases from V and 2 bases from J, with 7 bases in between. The CDR3 spans 14 residues. CDR1 is SGHDN and CDR2 is FVKESK in the germline V gene. CDR3 nucleotides: TGTGCCAGCAGCCAAGACCTAGGGCAAGAGACCCAGTACTTC. Translating it yields CASSQDLGQETQYF.

The chain uses TRBV4-2 and TRBJ2-1; TRBD2 matches at 11 bases. Germline lookup yields CDR1 LGHNA and CDR2 YNFKEQ. With 0 bases clipped from V and 0 bases from J, the junction kept 4 bases outside the gene matches. CDR3 length equals 18 residues. In DNA, the CDR3 is TGTGCCAGCAGCCAAGATGGGACTAGCGGATTCTCCTACAATGAGCAGTTCTTC. Encoded protein: CASSQDGTSGFSYNEQFF.

The rearrangement joins TRBV6-5 to TRBJ2-1; 12 bases are shared with TRBD2. Germline V CDR1 and CDR2: MNHEY, SVGAGI. This CDR3 is 15 amino acids long. V trimming: 5 bases; J trimming: 4 bases; junction bases outside the gene matches: 3. The CDR3 spells CASSPLAGGYNEQFF. DNA of the CDR3: TGTGCCAGCAGTCCACTAGCGGGAGGTTACAATGAGCAGTTCTTC.

The chain combines TRBV19 with TRBJ2-2; D is possibly TRBD1 (6 bases). Germline lookup yields CDR1 LNHDA and CDR2 SQIVND (reference sequence). V gave up 2 bases and J gave up 4 bases, with 11 bases separating them. The CDR3 has 15 residues. The DNA for the CDR3 is TGTGCCAGTAGTATACCAGGGGTGAGCACCGGGGAGCTGTTTTTT. Translating gives CASSIPGVSTGELFF.

The rearrangement links TRBV20-1 to TRBJ1-1, with TRBD1 matching 10 bases. Germline V gene data show CDR1 as DFQATT and CDR2 as SNEGSKA (reference sequence). The junction had 4 bases not matched to a gene; V was cut back by 0 bases and J by 6 bases. CDR3 length: 14 amino acids. The CDR3 DNA sequence: TGCAGTGCTAGAGAGGGACAGGGGATCCCTGAAGCTTTCTTT. It is translated as CSAREGQGIPEAFF.

J is TRBJ1-4 and V is TRBV28, with TRBD1 identical over 10 bases. V shed 6 bases and J 4 bases; nucleotides not matched to a gene: 5. Germline V gene lookup returns CDR1 MDHEN and CDR2 SYDVKM. This CDR3 comprises 15 residues. This CDR3 is CASSTRDRGNEKLFF. The CDR3 DNA reads TGTGCCAGCAGCACCAGGGACAGGGGTAATGAAAAACTGTTTTTT.

The chain joins TRBV28 to TRBJ2-6; perhaps TRBD1 as D (6 bases). V lost 3 bases, J lost 2 bases, and 14 bases lay in between. The CDR3 spans 17 residues. Germline CDR1 MDHEN, CDR2 SYDVKM. The CDR3 DNA follows: TGTGCCAGCAGTTTTCCCGAAAGACAGGCTGGGGCCAACGTCCTGACTTTC. Its translation: CASSFPERQAGANVLTF. The full variable domain, in which reference TRBV28 and TRBJ2-6 provide the parts outside the CDR3, is DVKVTQSSRYLVKRTGEKVFLECVQDMDHENMFWYRQDPGLGLRLIYFSYDVKMKEKGDIPEGYSVSREKKERFSLILESASTNQTSMYLCASSFPERQAGANVLTFGAGSRLTVL.

The genes are TRBV20-1 and TRBJ2-7; D possibly corresponds to TRBD1 (6 bases). This CDR3 has 13 residues. The V end lost 5 bases, the J end lost 4 bases, and 15 bases lay between the germline ends. Germline V CDR1 and CDR2: DFQATT, SNEGSKA (reference sequence). DNA for the CDR3: TGCAGTGCTGCCCCCGGGACATCGTACGAGCAGTACTTC. Protein: CSAAPGTSYEQYF.

The chain recombines TRBV5-4 with TRBJ2-3; D unresolved. The CDR3 has 14 residues. The germline V and J ends were trimmed by 0 bases and 0 bases, with 5 bases remaining between them. Per the germline V gene, CDR1 is SGHNT and CDR2 is YYREEE (reference sequence). CDR3 amino acids: CASSLGGSTDTQYF. The CDR3 DNA sequence: TGTGCCAGCAGCTTGGGTGGGAGCACAGATACGCAGTATTTT.

The J gene is TRBJ1-1, the V gene TRBV7-2, with no clear D. This CDR3 is built from 13 residues. Germline V CDR1 and CDR2: SGHTA, FQGNSA. Trimming cost V 5 bases and J 6 bases, with 13 bases left between them. Here the CDR3 reads CASSRRIDSEAFF. The CDR3 DNA follows: TGTGCCAGCAGCCGACGGATAGATTCTGAAGCTTTCTTT. Variable domain in full (rest from reference TRBV7-2 and TRBJ1-1): GAGVSQSPSNKVTEKGKDVELRCDPISGHTALYWYRQSLGQGLEFLIYFQGNSAPDKSGLPSDRFSAERTGGSVSTLTIQRTQQEDSAVYLCASSRRIDSEAFFGQGTRLTVV.

The genes are TRBV18 and TRBJ2-3; D is uncertain. Germline values: CDR1 KGHSH, CDR2 LQKENI. The CDR3 is made up of 15 amino acids. The V end was cut by 0 bases, the J end by 2 bases, with 9 bases between. The CDR3 here is CASSPPGSHTDTQYF. In nucleotides, the CDR3 is TGTGCCAGCTCACCACCGGGTTCTCACACAGATACGCAGTATTTT. Supplemented by reference TRBV18 and TRBJ2-3, the full variable domain reads NAGVMQNPRHLVRRRGQEARLRCSPMKGHSHVYWYRQLPEEGLKFMVYLQKENIIDESGMPKERFSAEFPKEGPSILRIQQVVRGDSAAYFCASSPPGSHTDTQYFGPGTRLTVL.

The CDR3 bases are TGCGCCAGCGCCCCGGACGGGATTTTGAACACTGAAGCTTTCTTT. Its protein product is CASAPDGILNTEAFF. The chain combines TRBV10-2 with TRBJ1-1; no definite D call. The ends were cut back, 8 bases at V and 0 bases at J, with 16 bases in the middle. This CDR3 is built from 15 residues. From germline, CDR1 is WSHSY and CDR2 SAAADI.

This chain joins TRBV7-9 and TRBJ2-1; tentative D call: TRBD2 (8 bases). This CDR3 region has 13 residues. The germline CDR1 and CDR2 sequences are SEHNR and FQNEAQ (reference sequence). The CDR3 nucleotides read TGTGCAGGGGGCGGGAGGTATGACAATGAGCAGTTCTTC. Residues: CAGGGRYDNEQFF.

The chain carries TRBV7-2 and TRBJ2-7, with TRBD2 matching 7 bases. Germline values: CDR1 SGHTA, CDR2 FQGNSA. The CDR3 length is 15 residues. J was trimmed by 4 bases and V by 0 bases; bases with no gene match: 6. The CDR3 sequence is CASSLAGGSKYEQYF. The CDR3 bases are TGTGCCAGCAGCTTAGCGGGCGGGAGCAAATACGAGCAGTACTTC.